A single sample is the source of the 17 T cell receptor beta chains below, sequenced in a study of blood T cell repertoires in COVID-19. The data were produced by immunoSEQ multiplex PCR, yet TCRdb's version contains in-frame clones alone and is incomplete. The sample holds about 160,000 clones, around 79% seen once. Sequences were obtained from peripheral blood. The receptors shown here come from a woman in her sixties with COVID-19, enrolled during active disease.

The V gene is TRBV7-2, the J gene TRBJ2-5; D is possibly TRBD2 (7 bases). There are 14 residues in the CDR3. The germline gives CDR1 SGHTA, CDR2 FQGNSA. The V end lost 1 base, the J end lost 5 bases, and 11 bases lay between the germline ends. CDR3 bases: TGTGCCAGCAGCTTAGGGGGGGGGCTGGAGACCCAGTACTTC. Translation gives CASSLGGGLETQYF.

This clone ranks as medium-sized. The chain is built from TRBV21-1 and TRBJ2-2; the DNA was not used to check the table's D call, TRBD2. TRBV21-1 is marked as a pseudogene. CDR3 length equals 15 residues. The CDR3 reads CASSKAGGNTGELFF. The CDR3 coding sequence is TGTGCCAGCAGCAAAGCGGGAGGGAACACCGGGGAGCTGTTTTTT.

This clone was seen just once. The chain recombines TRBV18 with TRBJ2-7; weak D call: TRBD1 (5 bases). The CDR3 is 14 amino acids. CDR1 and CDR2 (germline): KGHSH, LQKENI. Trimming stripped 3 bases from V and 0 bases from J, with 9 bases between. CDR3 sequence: CASSPETDSYEQYV. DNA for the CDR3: TGTGCCAGCTCACCGGAGACAGACTCCTACGAGCAGTACGTC.

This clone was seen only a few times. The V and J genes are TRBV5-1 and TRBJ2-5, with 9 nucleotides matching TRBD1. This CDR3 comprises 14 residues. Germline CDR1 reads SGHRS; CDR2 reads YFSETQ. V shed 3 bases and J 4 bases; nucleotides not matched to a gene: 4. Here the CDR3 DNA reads TGCGCCAGCAGCTGGGCGGACAGGGGAGAGACCCAGTACTTC. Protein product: CASSWADRGETQYF. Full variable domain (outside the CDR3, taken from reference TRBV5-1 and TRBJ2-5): KAGVTQTPRYLIKTRGQQVTLSCSPISGHRSVSWYQQTPGQGLQFLFEYFSETQRNKGNFPGRFSGRQFSNSRSEMNVSTLELGDSALYLCASSWADRGETQYFGPGTRLLVL.

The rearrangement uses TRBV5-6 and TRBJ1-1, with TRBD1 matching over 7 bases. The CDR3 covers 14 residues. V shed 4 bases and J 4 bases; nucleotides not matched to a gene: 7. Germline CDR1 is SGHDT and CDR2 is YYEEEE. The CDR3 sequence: CASSPGQFSTEAFF. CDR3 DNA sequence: TGTGCCAGCAGCCCGGGACAGTTCTCCACTGAAGCTTTCTTT.

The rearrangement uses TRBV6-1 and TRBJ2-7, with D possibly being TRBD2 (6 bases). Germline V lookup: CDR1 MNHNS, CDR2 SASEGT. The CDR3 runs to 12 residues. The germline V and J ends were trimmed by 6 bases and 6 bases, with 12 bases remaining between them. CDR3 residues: CASSTPSVEQYF. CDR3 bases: TGTGCCAGCAGCACCCCTAGCGTCGAGCAGTACTTC.

The CDR3 sequence: CASSQGGGEKLFF. In DNA form, the CDR3 reads TGTGCCAGCAGCCAAGGGGGGGGTGAAAAACTGTTTTTT. V usage is TRBV14 and J usage is TRBJ1-4; possible D gene TRBD1, 5 bases. CDR3 length: 13 residues. Trimming removed 1 base from V and 7 bases from J, with 7 bases in between. From germline, CDR1 is SGHDN and CDR2 FVKESK.

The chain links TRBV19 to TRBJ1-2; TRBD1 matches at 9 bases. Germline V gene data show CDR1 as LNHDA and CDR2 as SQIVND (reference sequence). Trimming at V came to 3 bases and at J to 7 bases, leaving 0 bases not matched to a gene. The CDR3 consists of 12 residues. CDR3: CASSMDRGGYTF. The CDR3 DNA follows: TGTGCCAGTAGTATGGACAGGGGTGGCTACACCTTC.

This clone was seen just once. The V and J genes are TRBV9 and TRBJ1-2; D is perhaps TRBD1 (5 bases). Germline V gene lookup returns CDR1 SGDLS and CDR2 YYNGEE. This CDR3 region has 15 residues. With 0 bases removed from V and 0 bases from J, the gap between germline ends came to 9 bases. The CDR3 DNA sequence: TGTGCCAGCAGCGTAGGGGTAGGGGCTAACTATGGCTACACCTTC. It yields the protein CASSVGVGANYGYTF.

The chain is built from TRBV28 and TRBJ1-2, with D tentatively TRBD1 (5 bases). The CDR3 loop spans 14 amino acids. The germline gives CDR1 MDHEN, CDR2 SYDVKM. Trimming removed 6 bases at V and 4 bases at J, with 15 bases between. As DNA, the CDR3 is TGTGCCAGCAGCTTAGTGCAGGGAAGCTATGGCTACACCTTC. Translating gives CASSLVQGSYGYTF.

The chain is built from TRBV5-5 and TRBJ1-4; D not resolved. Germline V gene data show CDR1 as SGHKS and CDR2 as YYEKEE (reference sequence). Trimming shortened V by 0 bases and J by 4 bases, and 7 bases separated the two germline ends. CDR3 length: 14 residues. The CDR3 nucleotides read TGTGCCAGCAGCTTGGGGCAGATTAATGAAAAACTGTTTTTT. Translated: CASSLGQINEKLFF. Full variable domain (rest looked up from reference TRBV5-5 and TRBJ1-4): DAGVTQSPTHLIKTRGQQVTLRCSPISGHKSVSWYQQVLGQGPQFIFQYYEKEERGRGNFPDRFSARQFPNYSSELNVNALLLGDSALYLCASSLGQINEKLFFGSGTQLSVL.

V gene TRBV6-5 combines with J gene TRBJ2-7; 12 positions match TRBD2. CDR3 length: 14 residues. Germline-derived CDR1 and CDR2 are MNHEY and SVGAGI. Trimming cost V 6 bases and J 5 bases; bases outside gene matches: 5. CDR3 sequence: CASRRTSGVHEQYF. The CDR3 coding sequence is TGTGCCAGCAGGAGGACTAGCGGGGTCCACGAGCAGTACTTC.

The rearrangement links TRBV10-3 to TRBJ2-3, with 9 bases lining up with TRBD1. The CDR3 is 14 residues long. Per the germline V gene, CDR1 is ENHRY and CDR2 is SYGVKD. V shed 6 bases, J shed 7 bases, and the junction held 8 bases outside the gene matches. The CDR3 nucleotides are TGTGCCATCAGCGGAGGGACAGGGCTAAATACGCAGTATTTT. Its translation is CAISGGTGLNTQYF.

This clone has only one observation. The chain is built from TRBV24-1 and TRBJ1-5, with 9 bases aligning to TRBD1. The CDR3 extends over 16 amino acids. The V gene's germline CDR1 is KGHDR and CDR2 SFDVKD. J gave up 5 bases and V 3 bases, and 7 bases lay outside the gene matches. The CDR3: CATSDGTGSQDQPQHF. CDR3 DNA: TGTGCCACCAGTGATGGGACAGGGTCACAAGATCAGCCCCAGCATTTT.

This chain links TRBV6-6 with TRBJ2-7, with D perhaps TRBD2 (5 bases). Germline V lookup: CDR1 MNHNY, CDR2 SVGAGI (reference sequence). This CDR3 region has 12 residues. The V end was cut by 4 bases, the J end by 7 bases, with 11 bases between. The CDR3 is CASSSPPGEQYV. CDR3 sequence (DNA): TGTGCCAGCAGTTCACCCCCGGGGGAGCAGTACGTC.

CDR3 loop: CASSLTGGEQYV. CDR3 bases: TGTGCCAGCAGCCTGACAGGGGGAGAGCAGTACGTC. This rearrangement joins TRBV12-3 or TRBV12-4 to TRBJ2-7, with TRBD1 identical over 9 bases. CDR3 size: 12 residues. V was pared by 6 bases and J by 7 bases, with 4 bases of the junction left unmatched.

CDR3 protein: CASSGGRAQHF. Here the CDR3 DNA reads TGTGCCAGCAGTGGAGGGAGGGCCCAGCATTTT. The rearrangement joins TRBV12-3 or TRBV12-4 to TRBJ1-5; no clear D gene. CDR3 length equals 11 residues. V was pared by 5 bases and J by 11 bases, with 10 bases between.